This TCR beta chain was sequenced in a study of T-cell memory formation after mild COVID-19. Study results and caveats: Later expanders leaned CD4+, whereas clones that contracted between day 15 and 85 were balanced CD4/CD8. Mainly in CM and EM were contracting CD4+ clones; CD8+ were in EMRA. Pre-infection memory showed some responding clones, and this suggested that cross-reactive memory joined.

In TCRdb, the 5' RACE reads were re-called with MiXCR into one record per CDR3 protein. Of around 130,000 distinct CDR3 sequences listed, about 6% are singletons. This clonotype was seen ten or more times. Its matching antigen is unknown. This receptor was identified in an adult woman who had mild COVID-19 (a few samples of this study predate the infection). Cell type and time point are not known. The sample comprised PBMCs or a T cell subset sorted from them (not recorded which).

The CDR3 reads CASSLSFLAGGFYNEQFF. The CDR3 DNA reads as TGTGCCAGCAGTTTAAGTTTCCTAGCGGGGGGGTTCTACAATGAGCAGTTCTTC. This chain links TRBV12-3 or TRBV12-4 with TRBJ2-1; 12 bases line up with TRBD2. The CDR3 is made up of 18 amino acids. Trimming removed 2 bases from V and 3 bases from J; junction bases left unmatched: 8.